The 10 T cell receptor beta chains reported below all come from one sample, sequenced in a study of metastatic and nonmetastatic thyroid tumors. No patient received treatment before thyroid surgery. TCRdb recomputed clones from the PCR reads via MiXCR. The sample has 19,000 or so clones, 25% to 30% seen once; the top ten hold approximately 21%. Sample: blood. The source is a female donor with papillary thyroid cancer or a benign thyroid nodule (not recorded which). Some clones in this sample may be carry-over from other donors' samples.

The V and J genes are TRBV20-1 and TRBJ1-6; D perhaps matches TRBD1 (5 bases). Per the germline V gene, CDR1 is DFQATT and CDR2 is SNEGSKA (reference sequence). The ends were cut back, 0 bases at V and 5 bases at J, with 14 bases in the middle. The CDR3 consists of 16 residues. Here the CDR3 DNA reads TGCAGTGCTAGAGAGATGGACATGGGGGATAATTCACCCCTCCACTTT. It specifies CSAREMDMGDNSPLHF.

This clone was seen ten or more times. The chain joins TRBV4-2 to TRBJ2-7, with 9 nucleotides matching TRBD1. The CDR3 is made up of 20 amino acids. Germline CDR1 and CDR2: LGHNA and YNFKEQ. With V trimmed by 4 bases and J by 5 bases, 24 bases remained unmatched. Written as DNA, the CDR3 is TGTGCCAGCAGCCTCCCCGGGGGACAGGGTTTTGTAAGCTTTCCGGACGAGCAGTACTTC. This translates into CASSLPGGQGFVSFPDEQYF.

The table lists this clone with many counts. The CDR3 DNA sequence: TGTGCCACCAGTGATTCTGTAGGGCGCAATGAGCAGTTCTTC. It yields the protein CATSDSVGRNEQFF. V is TRBV24-1 and J is TRBJ2-1, with D unresolved. The CDR3 has 14 amino acids. V lost 2 bases to trimming and J lost 6 bases, with 10 bases between them. Looked up from germline, CDR1 is KGHDR and CDR2 is SFDVKD.

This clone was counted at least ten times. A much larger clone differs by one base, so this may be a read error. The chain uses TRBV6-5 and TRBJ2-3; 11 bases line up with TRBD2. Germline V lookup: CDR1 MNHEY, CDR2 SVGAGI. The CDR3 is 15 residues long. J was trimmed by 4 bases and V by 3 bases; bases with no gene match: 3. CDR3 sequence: CASSYSGRVSDTQYF. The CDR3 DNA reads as TGTGCCAGCAGTTATAGCGGGAGGGTATCAGATACGCAGTATTTT.

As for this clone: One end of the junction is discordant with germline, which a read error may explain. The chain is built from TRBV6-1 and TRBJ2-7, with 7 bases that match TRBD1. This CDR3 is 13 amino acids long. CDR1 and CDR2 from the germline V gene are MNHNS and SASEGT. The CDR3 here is CASKGTGANEQCF. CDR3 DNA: TGCGCCAGCAAGGGAACAGGGGCCAACGAGCAGTGCTTC.

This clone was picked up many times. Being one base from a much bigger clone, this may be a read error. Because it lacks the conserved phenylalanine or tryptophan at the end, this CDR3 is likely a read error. The DNA for the CDR3 is TGTGCCAGTAGTATAGCCCTGGGACAGCAAGAGACCCAGTACTCC. Translation gives CASSIALGQQETQYS. The chain combines TRBV19 with TRBJ2-5, with 7 bases identical to TRBD1. The CDR3 loop spans 15 amino acids. With 1 base clipped from V and 2 bases from J, the junction kept 4 bases outside the gene matches. The germline V gene encodes CDR1 LNHDA and CDR2 SQIVND (reference sequence).

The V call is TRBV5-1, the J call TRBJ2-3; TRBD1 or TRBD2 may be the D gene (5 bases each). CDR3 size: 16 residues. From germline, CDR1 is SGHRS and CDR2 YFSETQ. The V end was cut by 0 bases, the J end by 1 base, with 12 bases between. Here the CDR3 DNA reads TGCGCCAGCAGCTTGGCCGTGGGGGTGGGCACAGATACGCAGTATTTT. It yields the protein CASSLAVGVGTDTQYF.

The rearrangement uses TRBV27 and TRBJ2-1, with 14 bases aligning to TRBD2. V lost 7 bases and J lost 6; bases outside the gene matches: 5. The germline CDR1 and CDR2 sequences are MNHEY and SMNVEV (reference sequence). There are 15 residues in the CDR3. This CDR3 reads CASTVGTSGSNEQFF. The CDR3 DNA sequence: TGTGCCAGCACGGTAGGGACTAGCGGGAGCAATGAGCAGTTCTTC.

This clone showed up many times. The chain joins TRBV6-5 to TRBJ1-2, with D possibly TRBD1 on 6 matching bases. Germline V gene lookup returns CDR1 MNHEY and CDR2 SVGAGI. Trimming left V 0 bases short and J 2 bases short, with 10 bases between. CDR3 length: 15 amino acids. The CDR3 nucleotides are TGTGCCAGCAGTTACTCGACACAGGGCAACTATGGCTACACCTTC. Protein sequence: CASSYSTQGNYGYTF.

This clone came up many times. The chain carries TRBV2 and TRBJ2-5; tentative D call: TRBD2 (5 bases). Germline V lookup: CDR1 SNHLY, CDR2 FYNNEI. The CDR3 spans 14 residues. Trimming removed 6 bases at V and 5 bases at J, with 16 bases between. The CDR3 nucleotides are TGTGCCAGCAGGGAACATAGCGAAAGCGAGACCCAGTACTTC. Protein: CASREHSESETQYF.